A selection of T cell receptor beta chains follows, all from one sample in a study of beta chain features in type 1 diabetes. The repertoire was sequenced with immunoSEQ multiplex PCR; TCRdb's copy has only in-frame clones and lacks some. The sample includes 500,000 to 650,000 clones, 9.5% to 15% of them seen just once. The sequenced sample was naive CD4+ T cells from blood. All receptors derive from a man younger than 40 with type 1 diabetes. CDR3s include the opening cysteine and the closing phenylalanine or tryptophan. The D gene is left open where the match is weak. Size tells how often a clone was seen (once, few, many) or the class of an expanded clone, and some rows leave it out.

d_gene	v_gene	abundance	j_gene	CDR3nt	CDR3aa
.	TRBV4-3	.	TRBJ2-3	TGCGCCAGCAGCCCGACAGGCCCGCGAGCTACAGATACGCAGTATTTT	CASSPTGPRATDTQYF
TRBD1	TRBV29-1	.	TRBJ1-5	TGCAGCGTCAAAGGGACAGGGGGCGCGGGTGGCAATCAGCCCCAGCATTTT	CSVKGTGGAGGNQPQHF
.	TRBV4-3	.	TRBJ1-4	TGCGCCAGCAGCCGCCTTTCGGGTAGGGCAAATGAAAAACTGTTTTTT	CASSRLSGRANEKLFF
.	TRBV4-3	.	TRBJ2-1	TGCGCCAGCAGCCAAGAAGGCGGACGGGGGGCGATCTACAATGAGCAGTTCTTC	CASSQEGGRGAIYNEQFF
.	TRBV13	few	TRBJ2-5	TGTGCCAGCAGCCTTGGGACTCAAGAGACCCAGTACTTC	CASSLGTQETQYF
TRBD2	TRBV7-2	few	TRBJ2-3	TGTGCCAGCAGTGCCGGACTAGCGGGGGACTTGGATACGCAGTATTTT	CASSAGLAGDLDTQYF
TRBD1	TRBV7-2	few	TRBJ2-7	TGTGCCAGCAGCTTAGGCCCCGGGACAGGAGGATACGAGCAGTACTTC	CASSLGPGTGGYEQYF
TRBD2	TRBV5-6	few	TRBJ2-3	TGTGCCAGCAGCTTCTTTCCGAAGGCTAGCGGGGACACAGATACGCAGTATTTT	CASSFFPKASGDTDTQYF
TRBD1	TRBV28	.	TRBJ2-7	TGTGCCAGCAGTTTAGGTGGACAGGGTGATGTCGAGCAGTACTTC	CASSLGGQGDVEQYF
TRBD1	TRBV30	few	TRBJ1-5	TGTGCCTGGAGTGCTGGACAGGGGCCTCAGCCCCAGCATTTT	CAWSAGQGPQPQHF
TRBD1	TRBV5-6	few	TRBJ2-1	TGTGCCAGCAGCCTGGGGACAGGTCATGGAGAGCAGTTCTTC	CASSLGTGHGEQFF
.	TRBV7-3	few	TRBJ2-3	TGTGCCAGCAGCTTAACCTCGCCAGATACGCAGTATTTT	CASSLTSPDTQYF
TRBD1	TRBV5-6	few	TRBJ2-7	TGTGCCAGCAGCTTGGGACAGGGGGTAAGCGAGCAGTACTTC	CASSLGQGVSEQYF
.	TRBV21-1	.	TRBJ2-5	TGTGCCAGCAGCAAAGGAAGGGGGACAGGGGATCAAGAGACCCAGTACTTC	CASSKGRGTGDQETQYF
.	TRBV7-8	.	TRBJ1-4	TGTGCCAGCAGCCCCGGACGGCGGATTAATGAAAAACTGTTTTTT	CASSPGRRINEKLFF
.	TRBV11-2	.	TRBJ2-5	TGTGCCAGCAGCTTAGACAAGACCCAGTACTTC	CASSLDKTQYF
.	TRBV7-9	few	TRBJ2-7	TGTGCCAGCAGCTTCCTGGGGGCGGCCTACGAGCAGTACTTC	CASSFLGAAYEQYF
TRBD1	TRBV9	few	TRBJ1-6	TGTGCCAGCAGCGGATTACAGGGGGCTTCATCACCCCTCCACTTT	CASSGLQGASSPLHF
.	TRBV6-4	.	TRBJ2-1	TGTGCCAGCAGTGACTTCCCCACGACACACTCCTACAATGAGCAGTTCTTC	CASSDFPTTHSYNEQFF
.	TRBV5-6	.	TRBJ1-1	TGTGCCAGCAGCCTCCCCAGGAGCACTGAAGCTTTCTTT	CASSLPRSTEAFF
.	TRBV7-2	.	TRBJ2-7	TGTGCCAGCATCCCTACGGGGTCCTACGAGCAGTACTTC	CASIPTGSYEQYF
.	TRBV11-2	few	TRBJ2-3	TGTGCCAGCAGCTTCAGTATCCGCACAGATACGCAGTATTTT	CASSFSIRTDTQYF
.	TRBV11-3	few	TRBJ2-5	TGTGCCAGCACCCGATCGGGATTACAAGAGACCCAGTACTTC	CASTRSGLQETQYF
TRBD2	TRBV29-1	few	TRBJ2-1	TGCAGCGTTGAGCGCGGGGGCAATGAGCAGTTCTTC	CSVERGGNEQFF
.	TRBV7-2	.	TRBJ1-5	TGTGCCAGCCAAGCTAGGGCCGACCAGCCCCAGCATTTT	CASQARADQPQHF
.	TRBV4-3	few	TRBJ1-2	TGCGCCAGCAGCCAAGGATGGGGAGCTAACTATGGCTACACCTTC	CASSQGWGANYGYTF
.	TRBV28	.	TRBJ1-3	TGTGCCAGCAGTCTAGGACAGTCTGTCTCTGGAAACACCATATATTTT	CASSLGQSVSGNTIYF
.	TRBV5-1	few	TRBJ1-2	TGCGCCAGCAGCTTGACCGTAAACTATGGCTACACCTTC	CASSLTVNYGYTF
.	TRBV4-3	few	TRBJ2-3	TGCGCCAGCAGCCAAGGCCAGGCCAGAGATACGCAGTATTTT	CASSQGQARDTQYF
.	TRBV15	.	TRBJ1-1	TGTGCCACCAGCAGGCTCCTACAAGGTGGCAGACGCTCTATCAACACTGAAGCTTTCTTT	CATSRLLQGGRRSINTEAFF
.	TRBV6-1	.	TRBJ2-7	TGTGCCAGCGGGTACAGCACGAACTACGAGCAGTACTTC	CASGYSTNYEQYF
TRBD1	TRBV19	.	TRBJ1-2	TGTGCCAGTAGTATAGGGGGACAGGGGACGAGCTATGGCTACACCTTC	CASSIGGQGTSYGYTF
.	TRBV4-3	.	TRBJ1-4	TGCGCCAGCAGAACCACACGGGCCAGGAATGAAAAACTGTTTTTT	CASRTTRARNEKLFF
TRBD1	TRBV29-1	.	TRBJ1-1	TGCAGCGGACTAGGACAGGTGAACACTGAAGCTTTCTTT	CSGLGQVNTEAFF
.	TRBV9	.	TRBJ1-4	TGTGCCAGCAGCCGTGAGAACAGGGACGAAAAACTGTTTTTT	CASSRENRDEKLFF
.	TRBV7-9	.	TRBJ2-4	TGTGCCAGCAGCCCAAGCCGGGACATTCAGTACTTC	CASSPSRDIQYF
.	TRBV6-6	few	TRBJ2-2	TGTGCCAGCAGGACTGCGACAGGAACCACCGGGGAGCTGTTTTTT	CASRTATGTTGELFF
.	TRBV15	few	TRBJ1-1	TGTGCCACTGGTGGCAGGGGATGGAACACTGAAGCTTTCTTT	CATGGRGWNTEAFF
.	TRBV9	.	TRBJ1-1	TGTGCCAGCAGCGTAGCCGGGGAGAACACTGAAGCTTTCTTT	CASSVAGENTEAFF
.	TRBV12-5	few	TRBJ2-5	TGTGCTAGTGGTTTGGTAGTGACAGGCCCAATTGAGACCCAGTACTTC	CASGLVVTGPIETQYF
.	TRBV6-6	.	TRBJ2-7	TGTGCCAGCAGTGGCCCCGGGGGCGAGCAGTACTTC	CASSGPGGEQYF